This T cell receptor (beta chain) was documented in a study of T cell repertoires in cytomegalovirus infection. One entry per CDR3 protein, called by TCRdb with MiXCR from the reads. Among 750,000 to 950,000 distinct CDR3 sequences listed, about 27% were seen once. Trimming left V 0 bases short and J 12 bases short, with 15 bases between. The CDR3 covers 13 residues. From germline, CDR1 is MNHNY and CDR2 SVGAGI (reference sequence). In this sample, this clonotype turned up a few times. Antigen specificity is unknown. The source is a human donor in good health (CMV status not recorded). Some clones in this sample may be carry-over from other donors' samples. This specimen consisted of cultured CD8+ T cells from PBMCs, obtained from culture after CMV antigen stimulation. This chain joins TRBV6-6 and TRBJ2-7, with D tentatively TRBD2 (5 bases). CDR3 sequence (DNA): TGTGCCAGCAGTTACTCGATGAGGGAAGGTCCGTACGTC. This encodes CASSYSMREGPYV.